This T cell receptor (beta chain) was documented in a study of beta chain features in type 1 diabetes (dated 2018 in TCRdb). About the investigation overall: Mean age, gender distribution, total cell number and subset yield were not different between patients and healthy donors. A total of 85 million to 140 million sorted cells were examined across all samples, and a strong correlation was observed between cell number per subset and RNA yield. The study compared the TCRB repertoires of sorted circulating CD4+ T cell subsets in recently diagnosed type 1 diabetes patients with those in matched healthy donors. Regulatory and stem cell-like memory subsets were obtained from only 8 patients and about eight healthy donors, while naive and central memory subsets were obtained from all 28 donors. Broad study findings and their caveats: Because cDNA rather than genomic DNA was sequenced, highly expressing activated cells could have been over-represented, although no difference in activation and CD3 levels was found between groups. PCR may preferentially amplify shorter templates, but because patient and control samples were amplified and corrected together, any resulting skew would affect both groups equally. Because the HLA sub-analyses included only small numbers of individuals, any influence of HLA type on TCRB rearrangement was left unresolved. Naive, central memory and regulatory TCRB repertoires appeared more similar among patients than among healthy donors. Fewer insertions and more nucleotide deletions at VDJ recombination sites were observed in patients with type 1 diabetes, implying thymic rearrangement abnormalities. In all four CD4+ subsets, TCRB CDR3 length was moderately but significantly shorter in type 1 diabetes patients.

From each donor, a single peripheral blood sample of around 120 mL on average was drawn into heparinised tubes. A BD FACSAria II and a panel including CD45RO, CCR7, CD25, CD127, CD95 and CD27 were used to sort naive, central memory, regulatory and stem cell-like memory CD4+ T cells. A purity above 95% was achieved for all sorted populations. PBMCs were separated immediately by Lymphoprep density gradient centrifugation and were stained directly, without being cultured. To minimize batch effects, samples were stained and sorted in pairs, one healthy donor with one patient per experiment. All of the isolated RNA was reverse transcribed with the High Capacity cDNA Reverse Transcription Kit, so expressed TCRB transcripts were sequenced. Naive, central memory and regulatory T cell samples underwent deep immunoSEQ sequencing, averaging about 3.3 million total reads per sample. After sorted cells were lysed in RLT buffer, RNA was extracted with DNase-treated RNeasy Micro or Mini kits, with the choice depending on cell number. Each cell subset was processed on its own to prevent cross-contamination, while patient and healthy donor samples were processed together. The immunoSEQ multiplex PCR was used to amplify TCRB sequences from cDNA, generating 87-bp fragments that spanned the CDR3 region. Sequencing of the amplicons was performed on the Illumina HiSeq platform. The paper's processing steps were these. PCR bias was corrected computationally using synthetic template baselines, and reads within Hamming distance 2 were collapsed, with unmergeable singletons discarded. Reads were aligned against IMGT so that V, D and J genes, CDR3 length and insertions or deletions at six rearrangement sites could be assigned. Clonotype counts were normalized to sorted cell number within each subset before computing true diversity and Gini coefficients with the tcR R package. Repertoire sharing was quantified using the overlap coefficient calculated on TCRB nucleotide sequences. The table comes from immuneACCESS by way of TCRdb, which keeps in-frame sequences with V and J called. Part of the clones is missing from these tables; in studies checked, under half for an unresolved V gene and the rest for unknown reasons. The D gene and trimming were derived from the DNA, and the V and J assignments and clone size from that table. For this sample the table gives 160,000 or so clones, of which roughly 9% were detected only once. In total, the top ten clones hold 2% to 2.5% of the sample.

Regarding this clone: The clone's antigen remains unknown. Nothing much larger sits one base from this clone, and base qualities are not available.

V lost 6 bases and J lost 8 bases, and the count of bases not matched to a germline gene is 8. The CDR3 holds 15 amino acids from the cysteine to the phenylalanine. Of all the DNA, just the CDR3 is kept, 45 bases in frame from base 1. The germline V gene supplies CDR1 KGHSH and CDR2 LQKENI. Input material: central memory CD4+ T cells from blood. The receptor chain draws on TRBV18 and TRBJ1-4, and TRBD1 aligns with 11 junction nucleotides. The sequence was obtained from a woman aged 18-30 years in good health. This receptor has the CDR3 CASSHDRDRGEKLFF. The nucleotide sequence is TGTGCCAGCTCCCACGACCGGGACAGGGGGGAAAAACTGTTTTTT.